A selection of T cell receptor beta chains follows, all from one sample in a study of blood T cell repertoires in COVID-19. Some clones are missing from TCRdb's copy, which holds only in-frame ones; the method was immunoSEQ multiplex PCR. The table includes about 200,000 clones, more than 70% detected once. Source material: PBMCs or T cells enriched from blood (not recorded which). The receptors were sampled from a young woman who had recovered from COVID-19. The CDR3 runs from the conserved cysteine through the conserved F or W. The D gene is left open where the match is weak. Some rows have no size entry. The others give once, few or many, or a class for an expanded clone.

>.|TRBV14|TRBJ2-1|TRBD1
CASSQEIPGTGSYNEQFF
TGTGCCAGCAGCCAAGAGATCCCGGGGACAGGGAGCTACAATGAGCAGTTCTTC
>.|TRBV5-1|TRBJ1-2|TRBD1
CASRRTGDHYGYTF
TGCGCCAGCAGGCGGACAGGGGACCACTATGGCTACACCTTC
>.|TRBV9|TRBJ2-3|TRBD2
CASSPGGLARTDTQYF
TGTGCCAGCAGCCCAGGGGGACTAGCGCGCACAGATACGCAGTATTTT
>.|TRBV5-1|TRBJ1-1|.
CASRSDRNTEAFF
TGCGCCAGCCGGTCGGACAGGAACACTGAAGCTTTCTTT
>once|TRBV5-1|TRBJ1-2|TRBD1
CASSPMGTVTNYGYTF
TGCGCCAGCAGCCCAATGGGGACAGTCACTAACTATGGCTACACCTTC
>.|TRBV10-2|TRBJ1-1|.
CASSEGSPGVTEAFF
TGCGCCAGCAGTGAGGGGTCCCCGGGAGTTACTGAAGCTTTCTTT
>.|TRBV5-6|TRBJ1-2|.
CASSAIVDYTF
TGTGCCAGCAGCGCGATCGTCGACTACACCTTC
>.|TRBV28|TRBJ2-7|TRBD2
CASSLPGSGGYEQYF
TGTGCCAGCAGTTTACCGGGCTCGGGGGGCTACGAGCAGTACTTC
>once|TRBV7-2|TRBJ2-1|TRBD2
CASSLSGGGAYNEQFF
TGTGCCAGCAGCTTATCTGGCGGGGGGGCCTACAATGAGCAGTTCTTC
>.|TRBV5-6|TRBJ2-1|.
CASSFTSEQFF
TGTGCCAGCAGCTTTACGAGTGAGCAGTTCTTC
>.|TRBV2|TRBJ2-6|.
CASRNSTGANVLTF
TGTGCCAGCAGAAACAGTACTGGGGCCAACGTCCTGACTTTC
>few|TRBV29-1|TRBJ2-3|.
CSGSFGSSRDTQYF
TGCAGCGGATCCTTTGGGAGTAGCAGAGATACGCAGTATTTT
>.|TRBV25-1|TRBJ1-1|TRBD1
CASSATGWGTEAFF
TGTGCCAGCAGTGCGACAGGGTGGGGCACTGAAGCTTTCTTT
>.|TRBV27|TRBJ1-3|.
CASSLDRGNTIYF
TGTGCCAGCAGTTTAGATCGGGGAAACACCATATATTTT
>.|TRBV5-4|TRBJ1-3|.
CASSSDKAILTSGNTIYF
TGTGCCAGCAGCTCGGACAAAGCCATATTAACTTCTGGAAACACCATATATTTT
>.|TRBV10-2|TRBJ1-5|.
CASSEAGSNQPQHF
TGCGCCAGCAGTGAGGCGGGGAGCAATCAGCCCCAGCATTTT
>.|TRBV18|TRBJ2-7|.
CASSPTSIYEQYF
TGTGCCAGCTCCCCTACGAGCATCTACGAGCAGTACTTC
>.|TRBV21-1|TRBJ2-7|.
CASSKDGGPDGRGLYEQYF
TGTGCCAGCAGCAAAGATGGGGGCCCCGACGGCAGGGGTCTCTACGAGCAGTACTTC
>.|TRBV4-1|TRBJ1-4|TRBD1
CASSQDRTGGREKLFF
TGCGCCAGCAGCCAAGATCGGACAGGGGGACGGGAAAAACTGTTTTTT
>.|TRBV5-6|TRBJ2-5|TRBD2
CASITSRLAAEETQYF
TGTGCCAGCATCACTTCCCGACTAGCGGCGGAAGAGACCCAGTACTTC
>.|TRBV3-1/TRBV3-2|TRBJ1-6|.
CASSGAALRIHF
TGTGCCAGCAGCGGGGCAGCCCTCCGGATCCACTTT
>.|TRBV28|TRBJ2-7|TRBD1
CASSSETGRPSYEQYF
TGTGCCAGCAGTTCAGAGACAGGGCGGCCCTCCTACGAGCAGTACTTC